This T cell receptor (beta chain) comes out of a study of T cells in Graves' hyperthyroidism and ophthalmopathy (dated by TCRdb to the late 2010s). For the wider study: To identify TCR V-J signatures that set the groups apart, the researchers used a discovery cohort of 100 patients, made up of roughly 45 with Graves' ophthalmopathy and some 55 with stable Graves' hyperthyroidism. Prospective prediction of ophthalmopathy was tested in an independent validation cohort consisting of 18 hyperthyroidism patients and around 16 patients who later progressed to ophthalmopathy. The roughly 90 discovery patients were divided at random into training and test sets in a 7:3 ratio. The study also compared thyroid tissue and blood T-cell repertoires from several Graves' hyperthyroidism patients. After blood sampling, hyperthyroidism patients were treated with methimazole at a starting dose of 30 mg daily, and ophthalmopathy patients were treated with high-dose intravenous methylprednisolone. The paper describes TCR Vbeta CDR3 sequencing of 120 to 150 peripheral blood samples, made up of under 50 ophthalmopathy patients, some 76 hyperthyroidism patients and about 17 progressor patients.

Amplification of TCR beta CDR3 regions was carried out from RNA transcripts. For the first round of RT-PCR on the TCR CDR3, the HTBI primer set was used together with the Qiagen OneStep RT-PCR kit. Libraries were constructed in a second round of multiplex PCR, after which size selection and purification were carried out. Sequencing of the libraries was done on an Illumina HiSeq2000 using paired-end 100 bp reads. As for the original processing: SOAPnuke was used to process the raw data, removing reads that contained adapters or uncalled bases, had a mean Phred below 15, or lacked an exact match to the constant primer or identifier. High-quality paired reads were merged using COPE v1.2.5, and each unique nucleotide sequence was defined as a clonotype. Clonotypes were aligned to IMGT TRBV, TRBD and TRBJ reference segments using MiTCR v1.1. Analysis was restricted to V-J combinations with a frequency above 0.0001, which covered just over 98% of repertoires. A TCS score was defined as the ratio between F50 (clonal expansion) and ExV (chaos), using BLOSUM62-based TCRdist between CDR3 peptides within each V-J. Welch's t-statistics and random forest reduced just over 500 V-J features to roughly 13, which were used in a naive Bayes classifier (R e1071). The similarity between thyroid and blood repertoires was quantified using the Morisita-Horn index. TCRdb reran the public reads through fastp at Q25 and MiXCR, keeping productive beta chains. One record per CDR3 amino acid sequence lists the most common genes and DNA. TCRdb, not the authors, supplied the V and J calls. The sample contains fewer than 750,000 distinct CDR3 sequences, about 45% of them found a single time. The ten most abundant clones make up around 7.7% of the sample.

This clonotype was detected many times. Its antigen is currently not known. Relative to the germline gene, one junction end is altered; a read error may explain this. Its CDR3 holds 14 amino acids, cysteine through phenylalanine. The DNA shown is the 42-base CDR3, in frame from base 1. Via the germline V gene (reference sequence), CDR1 is SSHAT and CDR2 FNYEAQ. Graves' hyperthyroidism was defined as stable when no progression to ophthalmopathy occurred over 18 months of follow-up. The hyperthyroidism patients were between 18 and 65 years old and newly diagnosed, with a disease duration of less than 2 months. Exclusion was applied to patients with uncontrolled infections, other autoimmune diseases, pregnancy or lactation. Diagnoses relied on clinical symptoms, serum thyroxine and TRAb, thyroid ultrasound and orbital computed tomography. Trizol reagent was used to extract total RNA, and RNA quality was then checked on an Agilent 2100 Bioanalyzer.

Results and caveats for the whole study, not just this receptor: In validation, progression to ophthalmopathy was predicted by the model with around 70% sensitivity and 72.22% specificity, a median of about 6.4 months before onset. In cross-validation, a model built on a 13 V-J signature told ophthalmopathy apart from stable hyperthyroidism with over 85% sensitivity and 81% to 82% specificity, and in testing the same model reached 80%/75%. Sample size was not statistically predetermined, and investigators were not blinded to group allocation. Blood samples also contained most of the expanded thyroid clonotypes (frequency above 0.001), which suggests that blood repertoires may reflect thyroid immune responses.

The sequence joins TRBV7-7 to TRBJ2-2, with a tentative D gene TRBD1 over 5 matching bases. This receptor was obtained from a woman in her late teens or twenties with Graves' hyperthyroidism. The sample consisted of peripheral blood or thyroid tissue (not recorded which). The CDR3 region reads CASSLGQNTGELFF. DNA sequence: TGTGCTAGCAGCTTAGGACAGAACACCGGGGAGCTGTTTTTT.